The entry below describes one T cell receptor beta chain. Its antigen is still unknown. This entry is derived from a study of T cells after yellow fever vaccination. There are 15 residues in the CDR3. CDR1 and CDR2 (germline): KGHSH, LQKENI. V was trimmed by 2 bases and J by 0 bases, leaving 11 bases between them. In making TCR cDNA, 5'RACE template switching added a universal primer site and UMIs to it. TCRdb re-called the 5' RACE reads with MiXCR, one entry per CDR3 protein. The sample includes about 50,000 distinct CDR3 sequences, approximately 7.7% of them seen just once. General study findings and limits: Post-booster reappearance was seen for most primary-vaccination clones (around 96% CD4, around 91% CD8). Weaker overall, the secondary response nonetheless peaked faster (day 5 versus 15).

The TCR sequence derives from a man aged 18 to 29 who received the YFV17D yellow fever vaccine. The chain combines TRBV18 with TRBJ2-7; D is perhaps TRBD1 or TRBD2 (5 bases each). This specimen was CD8+ T cells sorted from PBMCs, taken on the day of the first yellow fever vaccination. The CDR3 reads CASSPLGRLSYEQYF. Here the CDR3 DNA reads TGTGCCAGCTCACCATTGGGACGGCTCTCCTACGAGCAGTACTTC.